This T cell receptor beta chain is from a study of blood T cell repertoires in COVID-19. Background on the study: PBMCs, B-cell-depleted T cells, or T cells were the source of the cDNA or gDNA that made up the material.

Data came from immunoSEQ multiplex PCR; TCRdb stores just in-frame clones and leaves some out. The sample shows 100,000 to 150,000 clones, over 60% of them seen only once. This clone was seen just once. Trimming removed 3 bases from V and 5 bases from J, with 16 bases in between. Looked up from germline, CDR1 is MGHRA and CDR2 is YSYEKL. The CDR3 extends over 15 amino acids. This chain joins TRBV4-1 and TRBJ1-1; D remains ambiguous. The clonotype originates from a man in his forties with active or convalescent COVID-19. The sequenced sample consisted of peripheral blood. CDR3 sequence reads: CASSHLAGRETEAFF. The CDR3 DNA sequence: TGCGCCAGCAGCCACTTGGCTGGGAGGGAAACTGAAGCTTTCTTT.